A selection of T cell receptor beta chains follows, all from one sample in a study of blood T cell repertoires in COVID-19. Sequencing used immunoSEQ multiplex PCR; TCRdb keeps in-frame clones, though not all of them. Among 130,000 to 150,000 clones, approximately 88% were seen once, and the ten largest hold less than 2%. The sample taken for sequencing was peripheral blood. The receptors were sampled from a man in his sixties or seventies with acute or convalescent COVID-19. Each CDR3 is given without its conserved first and last residue. Clone size appears in some rows only: once, few, many, or a class for an expanded clone.

j_call v_call clone_size cdr3_aa
TRBJ1-6 TRBV7-9 few ASSLGQGETPLH
TRBJ2-5 TRBV6-5 . ASSRTRQETQY
TRBJ2-7 TRBV20-1 . SAGLAYEQY
TRBJ1-5 TRBV6-2/TRBV6-3 . ASSPNREIGNQPQH
TRBJ2-3 TRBV25-1 . ASNTPRGQPY
TRBJ1-1 TRBV14 . ASSLIRGDTEAF
TRBJ2-2 TRBV2 . ASSRTSGVNTGELF
TRBJ2-1 TRBV11-2 . ASSPPGLAISHEQF
TRBJ2-3 TRBV28 . ASSLRPTGGTDTQY
TRBJ1-1 TRBV6-1 . ASTEGTAMNTEAF
TRBJ2-7 TRBV10-3 . AISGSGLAGREQY
TRBJ2-1 TRBV11-3 . ASSLEGLAVYNEQF
TRBJ1-1 TRBV18 few ASSPGANTEAF
TRBJ1-5 TRBV7-9 once ASSSGGQNQPQH
TRBJ1-6 TRBV27 . ASSLQGAVNNSPLH
TRBJ2-7 TRBV5-5 . ASSLVLSSYEQY
TRBJ2-6 TRBV7-2 . ASSLGYGQTPTGANVLT
TRBJ1-4 TRBV28 . ASSLDRGATNEKLF
TRBJ1-1 TRBV5-1 . ASSHRADTEAF
TRBJ2-3 TRBV12-5 . ASGPGQASLDTQY
TRBJ1-3 TRBV7-6 . ASSRGGRNSGNTIY
TRBJ1-5 TRBV10-3 . AISESQNNQPQH
TRBJ1-3 TRBV6-5 . ASSLTSGSGNTIY
TRBJ2-7 TRBV18 . ASSPLPGTGESYEQY
TRBJ1-2 TRBV6-1 . ASSDGHGYGYT
TRBJ1-5 TRBV28 . ASSLGQRLRGNQPQH
TRBJ2-5 TRBV4-2 . ASSQDLTAGQETQY
TRBJ1-1 TRBV19 . ASKGQVPELPSMNTEAF
TRBJ2-7 TRBV7-9 . ASSPSLVEQY
TRBJ1-2 TRBV2 . ASRPAGDYT
TRBJ1-6 TRBV7-2 . ASSFHRSSYNSPLH
TRBJ1-1 TRBV3-1/TRBV3-2 . ASSHLKGGSEAF
TRBJ1-4 TRBV4-1 . ASSAPKGQGAEKLF
TRBJ1-6 TRBV10-3 . AIRAEGRGNNSPLH
TRBJ1-2 TRBV19 once ASSRGFPDYGYT
TRBJ2-3 TRBV6-5 . ASSQDRAQY
TRBJ1-6 TRBV16 . ASSQSVRSSYNSPLH
TRBJ1-2 TRBV24-1 . ATSDRTAYYGYT
TRBJ1-6 TRBV5-4 once ASSSLTGGRSPLH
TRBJ1-4 TRBV2 . ASTDRARATNEKLF
TRBJ1-2 TRBV2 . ASSYQGAANYGYT
TRBJ2-7 TRBV24-1 . ATSGARGGEQY
TRBJ1-1 TRBV15 . ATSQRDRPEAF
TRBJ2-2 TRBV24-1 . ATSDPGLGNTGELF
TRBJ2-3 TRBV14 . ASSSLRDRSTDTQY
TRBJ1-1 TRBV11-2 . ASSRQGQPNTEAF
TRBJ2-1 TRBV21-1 . ASSKALGGGSRSYNEQF
TRBJ2-3 TRBV5-8 . ASSFGGGSTDTQY
TRBJ2-7 TRBV5-1 . ASSFAGRVYEQY
TRBJ1-2 TRBV6-5 . ASSPRDSYGYT
TRBJ2-7 TRBV11-2 . ASSPGYEQY
TRBJ2-7 TRBV19 . ASSGTFRGEQY
TRBJ1-2 TRBV7-2 . ASSLETVNGYT
TRBJ1-3 TRBV3-1/TRBV3-2 . ASSHAGFGNTIY
TRBJ1-2 TRBV6-6 . ASSYGTGGHGYT